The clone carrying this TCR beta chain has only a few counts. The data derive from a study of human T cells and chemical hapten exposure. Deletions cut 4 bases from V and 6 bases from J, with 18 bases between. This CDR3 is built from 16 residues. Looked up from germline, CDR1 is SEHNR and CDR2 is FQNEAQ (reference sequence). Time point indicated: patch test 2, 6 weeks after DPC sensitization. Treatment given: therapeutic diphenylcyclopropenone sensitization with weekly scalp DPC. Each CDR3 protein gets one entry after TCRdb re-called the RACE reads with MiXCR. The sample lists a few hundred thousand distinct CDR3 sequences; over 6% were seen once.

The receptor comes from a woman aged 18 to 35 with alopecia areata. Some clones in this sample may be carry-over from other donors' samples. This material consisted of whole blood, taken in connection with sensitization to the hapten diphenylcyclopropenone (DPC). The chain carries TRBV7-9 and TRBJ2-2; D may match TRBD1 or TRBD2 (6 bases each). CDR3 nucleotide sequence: TGTGCCAGCAGCTCCCGGACAGACACGGGGGCCGGGGAGCTGTTTTTT. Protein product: CASSSRTDTGAGELFF.